These T cell receptor beta chains were read from a single sample in a study of immune cell composition in non-small cell lung cancer. Generated by immunoSEQ multiplex PCR, the TCRdb table keeps only in-frame clones and is missing some. The sample shows about 7,000 clones, around three quarters of them seen only once. The sequenced sample was lung tumor tissue. The origin of the receptors is a human donor with non-small cell lung cancer. The CDR3 runs from the conserved cysteine through the conserved F or W. The order of the fields is CDR3 length, D gene, J gene, clone size, V gene, CDR3 protein, CDR3 DNA. The D gene is left open where the match is weak. Size is stated for part of the rows, as once, few or many counts, or as a class when the clone is expanded.

cdr3_length: 14; d_call: NA; j_call: TRBJ2-1; clone_size: NA; v_call: TRBV6-1; cdr3_aa: CASRRLPGFYEQFF; cdr3_nt: TGTGCCAGCAGAAGGCTCCCAGGGTTTTATGAGCAGTTCTTC
cdr3_length: 15; d_call: NA; j_call: TRBJ1-4; clone_size: NA; v_call: TRBV27; cdr3_aa: CASSLQMDGLEKLFF; cdr3_nt: TGTGCCAGCAGCCTGCAAATGGACGGACTTGAAAAACTGTTTTTT
cdr3_length: 15; d_call: TRBD1; j_call: TRBJ1-1; clone_size: NA; v_call: TRBV6-1; cdr3_aa: CASSDRDRVKPEAFF; cdr3_nt: TGTGCCAGCAGTGATCGGGACAGGGTGAAACCAGAAGCTTTCTTT
cdr3_length: 11; d_call: NA; j_call: TRBJ1-2; clone_size: NA; v_call: TRBV20-1; cdr3_aa: CSARGAYGYTF; cdr3_nt: TGCAGTGCTAGAGGGGCATATGGCTACACCTTC
cdr3_length: 16; d_call: TRBD2; j_call: TRBJ2-7; clone_size: NA; v_call: TRBV4-1; cdr3_aa: CASSLGLAGRAYEQYF; cdr3_nt: TGCGCCAGCAGCCTGGGACTAGCGGGAAGGGCTTACGAGCAGTACTTC
cdr3_length: 14; d_call: NA; j_call: TRBJ2-1; clone_size: NA; v_call: TRBV13; cdr3_aa: CASSRRSSYNEQFF; cdr3_nt: TGTGCCAGCAGCAGGAGGAGCTCCTACAATGAGCAGTTCTTC
cdr3_length: 14; d_call: NA; j_call: TRBJ2-2; clone_size: NA; v_call: TRBV5-1; cdr3_aa: CASNSGQNTGELFF; cdr3_nt: TGCGCCAGCAATTCGGGACAGAACACCGGGGAGCTGTTTTTT
cdr3_length: 13; d_call: TRBD1; j_call: TRBJ1-1; clone_size: NA; v_call: TRBV6-1; cdr3_aa: CASEGQLNTEAFF; cdr3_nt: TGTGCCAGCGAGGGACAGTTGAACACTGAAGCTTTCTTT
cdr3_length: 18; d_call: NA; j_call: TRBJ1-3; clone_size: NA; v_call: TRBV4-1; cdr3_aa: CASSLGAGVRGDGNTIYF; cdr3_nt: TGCGCCAGCAGCCTGGGAGCGGGGGTCAGAGGGGATGGAAACACCATATATTTT
cdr3_length: 13; d_call: TRBD2; j_call: TRBJ2-7; clone_size: few; v_call: TRBV2; cdr3_aa: CASISGIAYEQYF; cdr3_nt: TGTGCCAGCATTAGCGGGATAGCCTACGAGCAGTACTTC
cdr3_length: 17; d_call: TRBD1; j_call: TRBJ2-1; clone_size: NA; v_call: TRBV7-6; cdr3_aa: CASSLSSRGTGYNEQFF; cdr3_nt: TGTGCCAGCAGCTTATCTTCAAGGGGGACAGGCTACAATGAGCAGTTCTTC
cdr3_length: 13; d_call: TRBD1; j_call: TRBJ2-5; clone_size: NA; v_call: TRBV10-3; cdr3_aa: CAISRTGPETQYF; cdr3_nt: TGTGCCATCAGCAGGACAGGGCCAGAGACCCAGTACTTC
cdr3_length: 14; d_call: NA; j_call: TRBJ1-2; clone_size: NA; v_call: TRBV9; cdr3_aa: CASSVGAGDYGYTF; cdr3_nt: TGTGCCAGCAGCGTAGGGGCAGGGGACTATGGCTACACCTTC
cdr3_length: 15; d_call: TRBD2; j_call: TRBJ2-3; clone_size: once; v_call: TRBV9; cdr3_aa: CASSDGLAGADTQYF; cdr3_nt: TGTGCCAGCAGCGATGGACTAGCGGGAGCAGATACGCAGTATTTT
cdr3_length: 15; d_call: TRBD2; j_call: TRBJ2-3; clone_size: NA; v_call: TRBV5-1; cdr3_aa: CASSLSGRSTDTQYF; cdr3_nt: TGCGCCAGCAGCCTTAGCGGGAGATCCACAGATACGCAGTATTTT
cdr3_length: 13; d_call: NA; j_call: TRBJ1-1; clone_size: NA; v_call: TRBV6-5; cdr3_aa: CASRRYRVTEAFF; cdr3_nt: TGTGCCAGCAGGAGGTACAGGGTCACTGAAGCTTTCTTT
cdr3_length: 15; d_call: TRBD1; j_call: TRBJ1-3; clone_size: few; v_call: TRBV9; cdr3_aa: CASSATGTPGNTIYF; cdr3_nt: TGTGCCAGCAGCGCGACAGGGACTCCTGGAAACACCATATATTTT
cdr3_length: 15; d_call: NA; j_call: TRBJ2-7; clone_size: NA; v_call: TRBV11-3; cdr3_aa: CASSQYGGSSYEQYF; cdr3_nt: TGTGCCAGCAGCCAATATGGCGGAAGCTCCTACGAGCAGTACTTC
cdr3_length: 14; d_call: NA; j_call: TRBJ1-2; clone_size: few; v_call: TRBV19; cdr3_aa: CASSIDQGGYGYTF; cdr3_nt: TGTGCCAGTAGTATAGATCAAGGGGGCTATGGCTACACCTTC
cdr3_length: 12; d_call: NA; j_call: TRBJ1-2; clone_size: NA; v_call: TRBV6-1; cdr3_aa: CASTQNNYGYTF; cdr3_nt: TGTGCCAGCACGCAGAATAACTATGGCTACACCTTC
cdr3_length: 16; d_call: NA; j_call: TRBJ2-7; clone_size: few; v_call: TRBV4-2; cdr3_aa: CASSQDKISGPGEQYF; cdr3_nt: TGTGCCAGCAGCCAAGATAAAATCAGCGGGCCTGGGGAGCAGTACTTC
cdr3_length: 14; d_call: NA; j_call: TRBJ1-1; clone_size: NA; v_call: TRBV5-6; cdr3_aa: CASSFSGLPTEAFF; cdr3_nt: TGTGCCAGCAGCTTTTCAGGCTTGCCCACTGAAGCTTTCTTT
cdr3_length: 11; d_call: TRBD1; j_call: TRBJ2-7; clone_size: NA; v_call: TRBV2; cdr3_aa: CASRTGDEQYF; cdr3_nt: TGTGCCAGCAGAACAGGGGACGAGCAGTACTTC